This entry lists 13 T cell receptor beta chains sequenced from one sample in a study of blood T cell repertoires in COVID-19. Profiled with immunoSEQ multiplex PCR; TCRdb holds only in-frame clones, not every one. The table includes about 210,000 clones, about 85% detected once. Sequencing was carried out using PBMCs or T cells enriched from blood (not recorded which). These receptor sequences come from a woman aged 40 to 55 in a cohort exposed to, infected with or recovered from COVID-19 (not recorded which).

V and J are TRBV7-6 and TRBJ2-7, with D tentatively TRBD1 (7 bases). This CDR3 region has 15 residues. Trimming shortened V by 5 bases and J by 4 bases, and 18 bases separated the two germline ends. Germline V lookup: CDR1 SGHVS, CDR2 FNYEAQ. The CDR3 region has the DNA TGTGCCAGCAGCCCTAGACAGGGACTCTCATACGAGCAGTACTTC. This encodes CASSPRQGLSYEQYF. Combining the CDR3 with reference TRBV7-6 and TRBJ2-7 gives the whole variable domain GAGVSQSPRYKVTKRGQDVALRCDPISGHVSLYWYRQALGQGPEFLTYFNYEAQQDKSGLPNDRFSAERPEGSISTLTIQRTEQRDSAMYRCASSPRQGLSYEQYFGPGTRLTVT.

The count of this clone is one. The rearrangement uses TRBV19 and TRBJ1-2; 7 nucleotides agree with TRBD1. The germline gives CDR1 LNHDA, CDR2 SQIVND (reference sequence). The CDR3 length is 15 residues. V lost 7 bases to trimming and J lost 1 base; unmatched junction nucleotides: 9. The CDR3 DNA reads TGTGCCAGTAAGATCAGCCAGGGGGTTAACTATGGCTACACCTTC. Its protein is CASKISQGVNYGYTF. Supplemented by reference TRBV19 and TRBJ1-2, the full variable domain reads DGGITQSPKYLFRKEGQNVTLSCEQNLNHDAMYWYRQDPGQGLRLIYYSQIVNDFQKGDIAEGYSVSREKKESFPLTVTSAQKNPTAFYLCASKISQGVNYGYTFGSGTRLTVV.

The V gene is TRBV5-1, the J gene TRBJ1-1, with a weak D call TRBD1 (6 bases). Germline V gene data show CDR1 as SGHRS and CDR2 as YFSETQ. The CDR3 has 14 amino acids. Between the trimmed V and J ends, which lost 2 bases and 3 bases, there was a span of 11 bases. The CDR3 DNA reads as TGCGCCAGCAGCTTTCAGGGGTGGGACACTGAAGCTTTCTTT. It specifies CASSFQGWDTEAFF.

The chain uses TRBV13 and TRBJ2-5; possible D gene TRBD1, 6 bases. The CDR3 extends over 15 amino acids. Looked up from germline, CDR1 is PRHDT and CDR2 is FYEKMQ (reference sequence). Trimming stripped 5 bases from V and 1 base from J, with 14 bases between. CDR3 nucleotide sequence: TGTGCCAGCAGCGGGGGCGTCGGGGTCCAAGAGACCCAGTACTTC. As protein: CASSGGVGVQETQYF.

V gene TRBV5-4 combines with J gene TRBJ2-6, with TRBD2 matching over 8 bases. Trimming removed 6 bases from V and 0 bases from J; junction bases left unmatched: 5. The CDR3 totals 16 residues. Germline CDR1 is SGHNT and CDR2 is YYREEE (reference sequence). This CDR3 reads CASTGGASSGANVLTF. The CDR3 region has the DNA TGTGCCAGCACCGGGGGGGCGAGCTCTGGGGCCAACGTCCTGACTTTC.

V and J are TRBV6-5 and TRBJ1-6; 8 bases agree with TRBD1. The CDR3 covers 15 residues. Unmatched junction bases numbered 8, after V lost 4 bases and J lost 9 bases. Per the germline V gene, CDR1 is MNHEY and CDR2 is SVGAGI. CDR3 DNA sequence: TGTGCCAGCAGTTCTCTGCAGGGGGCAGGTTCACCCCTCCACTTT. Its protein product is CASSSLQGAGSPLHF.

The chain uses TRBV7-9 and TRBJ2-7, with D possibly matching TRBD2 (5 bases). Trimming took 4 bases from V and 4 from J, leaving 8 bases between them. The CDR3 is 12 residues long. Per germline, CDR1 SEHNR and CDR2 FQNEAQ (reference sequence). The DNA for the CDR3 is TGTGCCAGCAGCTCCTGGACTTACGAGCAGTACTTC. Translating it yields CASSSWTYEQYF.

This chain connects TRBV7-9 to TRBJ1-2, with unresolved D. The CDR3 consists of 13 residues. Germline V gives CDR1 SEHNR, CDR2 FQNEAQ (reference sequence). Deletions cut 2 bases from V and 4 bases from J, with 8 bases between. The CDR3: CASSLTVLYGYTF. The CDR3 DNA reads TGTGCCAGCAGCTTAACGGTGCTCTATGGCTACACCTTC.

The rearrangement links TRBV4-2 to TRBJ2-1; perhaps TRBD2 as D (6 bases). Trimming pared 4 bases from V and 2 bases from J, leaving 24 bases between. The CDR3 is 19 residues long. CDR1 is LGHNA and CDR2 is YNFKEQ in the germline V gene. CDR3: CASSRTPKAGTATYNEQFF. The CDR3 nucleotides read TGTGCCAGCAGCCGCACCCCAAAGGCCGGGACTGCAACCTACAATGAGCAGTTCTTC.

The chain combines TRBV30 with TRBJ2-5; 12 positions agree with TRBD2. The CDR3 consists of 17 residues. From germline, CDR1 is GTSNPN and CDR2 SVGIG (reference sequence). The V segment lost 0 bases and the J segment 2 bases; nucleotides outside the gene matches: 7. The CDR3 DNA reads TGTGCCTGGAGTGTACTAGCGGGAGGTCCTTCTCAAGAGACCCAGTACTTC. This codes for CAWSVLAGGPSQETQYF.

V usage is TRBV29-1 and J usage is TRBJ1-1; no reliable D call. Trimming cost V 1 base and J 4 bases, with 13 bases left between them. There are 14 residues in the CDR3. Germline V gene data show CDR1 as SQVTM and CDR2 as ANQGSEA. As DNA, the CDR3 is TGCAGCGTTGAAGCATCCACCGGAGGCACTGAAGCTTTCTTT. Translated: CSVEASTGGTEAFF.

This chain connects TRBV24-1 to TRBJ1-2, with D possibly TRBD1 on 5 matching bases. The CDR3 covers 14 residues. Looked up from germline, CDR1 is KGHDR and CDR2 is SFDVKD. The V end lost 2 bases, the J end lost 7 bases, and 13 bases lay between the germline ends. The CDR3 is CATSDYGREAGYTF. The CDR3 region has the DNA TGTGCCACCAGTGATTACGGCAGGGAGGCTGGCTACACCTTC.

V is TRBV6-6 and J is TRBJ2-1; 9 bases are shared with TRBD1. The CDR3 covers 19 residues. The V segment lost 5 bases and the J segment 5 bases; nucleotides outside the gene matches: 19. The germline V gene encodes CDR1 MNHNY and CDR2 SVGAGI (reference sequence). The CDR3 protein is CASSPRDRAAGAWDNEQFF. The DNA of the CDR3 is TGTGCCAGCAGTCCCCGGGACAGGGCGGCGGGAGCATGGGACAATGAGCAGTTCTTC.